This T cell receptor beta chain was obtained from a study of T cell repertoires in cytomegalovirus infection. Study outcomes and limitations: CMV-specific HLA-C-restricted TCR beta clonotypes dominated the ex vivo response. Accumulated public TCR beta family frequency recognized individuals carrying CMV together with the relevant HLA.

The CDR3 is made up of 11 amino acids. V was trimmed by 2 bases and J by 7 bases, leaving 5 bases between them. CDR1 and CDR2 (germline): SQVTM, ANQGSEA. TCRdb called the reads again in MiXCR, with one record for every CDR3 protein. Among around 260,000 distinct CDR3 sequences listed, around 9% were seen once. This clonotype was seen many times. No antigen is known for it. The chain recombines TRBV29-1 with TRBJ1-4; D gene ambiguous. Sequences were obtained from PBMCs. This receptor was taken from a human donor in good health (CMV status not recorded). Some clones in this sample may be carry-over from other donors' samples. The CDR3 sequence is CSVELGEKLFF. The DNA for the CDR3 is TGCAGCGTTGAACTGGGTGAAAAACTGTTTTTT.